A single sample is the source of the 26 T cell receptor beta chains below, sequenced in a study of blood T cell repertoires in COVID-19. Sequencing was performed with immunoSEQ multiplex PCR; in TCRdb, only in-frame clones are kept and a portion is missing. The sample has about 670,000 clones, around 89% seen once. Material for sequencing was peripheral blood. The origin of the receptors is a woman aged 18-29 years with acute or convalescent COVID-19.

CDR3 amino acids: CASSYGSSGEQYF. DNA of the CDR3: TGTGCCAGCAGTTACGGGTCCTCGGGCGAGCAGTACTTC. The rearrangement joins TRBV6-5 to TRBJ2-7; no definite D call. Germline loops: CDR1 MNHEY, CDR2 SVGAGI. The CDR3 loop spans 13 amino acids. V lost 2 bases and J lost 6, with 11 bases in between.

This clone occurred once. This chain links TRBV5-1 with TRBJ2-7; D remains ambiguous. CDR1 and CDR2 (germline): SGHRS, YFSETQ. This CDR3 has 14 residues. V dropped 1 base and J dropped 0 bases, with 8 bases sitting between them. CDR3 in amino acids: CASSLTLSSYEQYF. The CDR3 nucleotides read TGCGCCAGCAGCTTGACTCTTAGCTCCTACGAGCAGTACTTC.

J is TRBJ2-1 and V is TRBV5-4; 13 bases map to TRBD2. This CDR3 has 15 amino acids. Per the germline V gene, CDR1 is SGHNT and CDR2 is YYREEE (reference sequence). Trimming cost V 4 bases and J 6 bases; bases outside gene matches: 4. The CDR3 loop reads CASSPGLAGTNEQFF. Written as DNA, the CDR3 is TGTGCCAGCAGCCCGGGACTAGCGGGGACCAATGAGCAGTTCTTC.

The chain joins TRBV10-3 to TRBJ1-1; the D is unclear. The CDR3 consists of 16 residues. Trimming stripped 0 bases from V and 0 bases from J, with 11 bases between. CDR1 ENHRY and CDR2 SYGVKD come from the germline V gene. Written as DNA, the CDR3 is TGTGCCATCAGTGAGTCACCTGACACGTTGAACACTGAAGCTTTCTTT. Amino acid sequence: CAISESPDTLNTEAFF.

V is TRBV6-5 and J is TRBJ2-5; D uncertain. The germline V and J ends were trimmed by 10 bases and 0 bases, with 15 bases remaining between them. The CDR3 totals 14 residues. Germline-derived CDR1 and CDR2 are MNHEY and SVGAGI. DNA of the CDR3: TGTGCCACCCGTGCCCAGGCGTACCAAGAGACCCAGTACTTC. Protein sequence: CATRAQAYQETQYF.

In DNA, the CDR3 is TGTGCCAGCAGCTATCGAAAACAGGGGGCTGGAGGCATGAACACTGAAGCTTTCTTT. Its protein product is CASSYRKQGAGGMNTEAFF. The chain uses TRBV5-4 and TRBJ1-1; 9 nucleotides agree with TRBD1. CDR3 size: 19 residues. CDR1 and CDR2 from the germline V gene are SGHNT and YYREEE (reference sequence). V was pared by 3 bases and J by 0 bases, with 15 bases of the junction left unmatched. Full variable domain (rest looked up from reference TRBV5-4 and TRBJ1-1): ETGVTQSPTHLIKTRGQQVTLRCSSQSGHNTVSWYQQALGQGPQFIFQYYREEENGRGNFPPRFSGLQFPNYSSELNVNALELDDSALYLCASSYRKQGAGGMNTEAFFGQGTRLTVV.

The chain has TRBV2 and TRBJ1-4; D is ambiguous. The germline gives CDR1 SNHLY, CDR2 FYNNEI. This CDR3 region has 14 residues. V lost 7 bases, J lost 8 bases, and 17 bases lay in between. DNA for the CDR3: TGTGCCAGCACTAGGCCCCCCTCGAGCGAAAAACTGTTTTTT. Translated: CASTRPPSSEKLFF.

The rearrangement joins TRBV6-1 to TRBJ2-2, with 12 bases matching TRBD2. The CDR3 extends over 16 amino acids. J lost 2 bases, V lost 4 bases, and 2 bases had no gene match. Germline V CDR1 and CDR2: MNHNS, SASEGT. CDR3 loop: CASSGLAGDNTGELFF. DNA of the CDR3: TGTGCCAGCAGTGGACTAGCGGGGGACAACACCGGGGAGCTGTTTTTT.

The chain joins TRBV28 to TRBJ2-3; the D gene is possibly TRBD1 (6 bases). This CDR3 has 16 residues. Germline V gives CDR1 MDHEN, CDR2 SYDVKM. V gave up 3 bases and J gave up 4 bases, with 17 bases separating them. The CDR3 DNA reads TGTGCCAGCAGTTTGGCCCCAAATTCAGGGGCAGATACGCAGTATTTT. It encodes CASSLAPNSGADTQYF.

This clone has a single count. This chain connects TRBV5-6 to TRBJ2-2, with 9 positions matching TRBD2. This CDR3 region has 17 residues. Per germline, CDR1 SGHDT and CDR2 YYEEEE. With V trimmed by 3 bases and J by 1 base, 7 bases remained unmatched. CDR3 sequence reads: CASSWGLLAGNTGELFF. The CDR3 DNA follows: TGTGCCAGCAGCTGGGGGCTACTAGCGGGGAACACCGGGGAGCTGTTTTTT.

The chain joins TRBV11-2 to TRBJ2-2, with TRBD1 identical over 8 bases. The germline gives CDR1 SGHAT, CDR2 FQNNGV. Trimming at V came to 5 bases and at J to 6 bases, leaving 11 bases not matched to a gene. The CDR3 totals 16 residues. As DNA, the CDR3 is TGTGCCAGCAGCCCGTGGACAGGGACTGTGGCCGGGGAGCTGTTTTTT. Encoded protein: CASSPWTGTVAGELFF.

The chain is built from TRBV29-1 and TRBJ1-2, with D maybe TRBD1 (6 bases). The V gene's germline CDR1 is SQVTM and CDR2 ANQGSEA. Trimming removed 6 bases from V and 4 bases from J, with 12 bases in between. The length of the CDR3 is 12 residues. CDR3 coding DNA: TGCAGCGTCGAGGGACACTTCTATGGCTACACCTTC. Amino acid sequence: CSVEGHFYGYTF.

The chain carries TRBV12-3 or TRBV12-4 and TRBJ2-2; no clear D. The CDR3 loop spans 12 amino acids. V dropped 5 bases and J dropped 5 bases, with 6 bases sitting between them. The CDR3 sequence is CASSIHTGELFF. Written as DNA, the CDR3 is TGTGCCAGCAGTATTCATACCGGGGAGCTGTTTTTT.

The V and J genes are TRBV3-1 (or the pseudogene TRBV3-2) and TRBJ1-5, with D tentatively TRBD1 (5 bases). Germline lookup yields CDR1 LGHDT and CDR2 YNNKEL (reference sequence). V lost 1 base to trimming and J lost 3 bases, with 10 bases between them. The CDR3 has 15 amino acids. The CDR3 coding sequence is TGTGCCAGCAGCCAAGGGACACCCTCCAATCAGCCCCAGCATTTT. It encodes CASSQGTPSNQPQHF.

The V gene is TRBV10-3, the J gene TRBJ1-6; D is possibly TRBD1 (5 bases). The CDR3 spans 14 residues. The germline CDR1 and CDR2 sequences are ENHRY and SYGVKD. V was shortened by 0 bases and J by 9 bases, with 9 bases between the two germline ends. In DNA form, the CDR3 reads TGTGCCATCAGTGAGTCGCCAGGGCGTTCACCCCTCCACTTT. Its protein is CAISESPGRSPLHF.

The rearrangement joins TRBV30 to TRBJ1-4; 10 bases align to TRBD1. V shed 5 bases and J 8 bases; nucleotides not matched to a gene: 8. Germline CDR1 is GTSNPN and CDR2 is SVGIG (reference sequence). The CDR3 spans 14 residues. The DNA for the CDR3 is TGTGCCTGGGATTCGGGACAGGGGAACGAAAAACTGTTTTTT. It encodes CAWDSGQGNEKLFF. Full variable domain (outside the CDR3, taken from reference TRBV30 and TRBJ1-4): SQTIHQWPATLVQPVGSPLSLECTVEGTSNPNLYWYRQAAGRGLQLLFYSVGIGQISSEVPQNLSASRPQDRQFILSSKKLLLSDSGFYLCAWDSGQGNEKLFFGSGTQLSVL.

The chain employs TRBV11-2 and TRBJ2-7, with a possible D match to TRBD1 (6 bases). Germline CDR1 SGHAT, CDR2 FQNNGV. Trimming took 4 bases from V and 9 from J, leaving 28 bases between them. This CDR3 is 17 amino acids long. CDR3: CASSSQGKVPGHGGQYF. CDR3 bases: TGTGCCAGCAGCTCCCAGGGAAAGGTCCCGGGACATGGGGGGCAGTACTTC.

This clone has just one count. The chain has TRBV5-4 and TRBJ2-4; D perhaps matches TRBD2 (6 bases). Trimming took 1 base from V and 6 from J, leaving 11 bases between them. The germline V gene encodes CDR1 SGHNT and CDR2 YYREEE (reference sequence). The CDR3 contains 14 residues. CDR3: CASSLTEGGNIQYF. For the CDR3, the DNA is TGTGCCAGCAGCTTGACGGAGGGAGGAAACATTCAGTACTTC.

The rearrangement uses TRBV10-1 and TRBJ2-1; the match to TRBD1 covers 7 bases. The CDR3 extends over 15 amino acids. CDR1 and CDR2 from the germline V gene are WNHNN and SYGVQD (reference sequence). J gave up 7 bases and V 3 bases, and 9 bases lay outside the gene matches. The CDR3 sequence is CASSDEGARGNEQFF. CDR3 coding DNA: TGCGCCAGCAGTGACGAGGGGGCGCGTGGGAATGAGCAGTTCTTC.

The gene calls are TRBV19 and TRBJ2-3; 7 bases are shared with TRBD1. CDR3 length equals 17 residues. V lost 5 bases to trimming and J lost 0 bases; unmatched junction nucleotides: 11. Germline CDR1 LNHDA, CDR2 SQIVND (reference sequence). The CDR3 reads CASSSGTAKVSTDTQYF. CDR3 DNA sequence: TGTGCCAGTAGTTCCGGGACAGCGAAAGTTAGCACAGATACGCAGTATTTT.

CDR3 DNA sequence: TGTGCCAGCAGGCGCCGGGGGGGCCCTAACAATGAGCAGTTCTTC. This gives the protein CASRRRGGPNNEQFF. The V call is TRBV6-5, the J call TRBJ2-1, with 8 bases matching TRBD2. Trimming at V came to 6 bases and at J to 5 bases, leaving 9 bases not matched to a gene. CDR1 is MNHEY and CDR2 is SVGAGI in the germline V gene. CDR3 length: 15 amino acids.

This rearrangement joins TRBV4-1 to TRBJ1-5, with TRBD1 as a possible D gene (6 bases). Trimming took 2 bases from V and 2 from J, leaving 16 bases between them. From germline, CDR1 is MGHRA and CDR2 YSYEKL. The CDR3 has 17 residues. The chain's CDR3 is CASSQNGVQGRNQPQHF. DNA of the CDR3: TGCGCCAGCAGCCAAAACGGAGTACAGGGCCGCAATCAGCCCCAGCATTTT.

This clone was observed once. The rearrangement uses TRBV13 and TRBJ1-2, with TRBD1 identical over 8 bases. This CDR3 spans 13 amino acids. V was clipped by 0 bases and J by 8 bases; unmatched bases: 2. Germline V gene sequence: CDR1 PRHDT, CDR2 FYEKMQ (reference sequence). Here the CDR3 reads CASSLGRGHGYTF. CDR3 nucleotide sequence: TGTGCCAGCAGCTTAGGCAGGGGGCACGGCTACACCTTC.

This chain connects TRBV7-9 to TRBJ1-1, with D perhaps TRBD1 (5 bases). Trimming removed 3 bases at V and 5 bases at J, with 13 bases between. Germline V lookup: CDR1 SEHNR, CDR2 FQNEAQ (reference sequence). The CDR3 is 14 amino acids. The CDR3 coding sequence is TGTGCCAGCAGCTTTGACGGGGGTTTAACTGAAGCTTTCTTT. This sequence encodes CASSFDGGLTEAFF.

This chain connects TRBV2 to TRBJ2-3; 13 bases are a match to TRBD2. Germline trimming cut 1 base from V and 2 bases from J; bases unmatched to any gene: 6. The CDR3 has 18 amino acids. The germline V gene has CDR1 SNHLY and CDR2 FYNNEI. The CDR3 spells CASSEVGTSGDHTDTQYF. The DNA of the CDR3 is TGTGCCAGCAGTGAAGTGGGGACTAGCGGGGACCACACAGATACGCAGTATTTT.

J is TRBJ1-2 and V is TRBV13, with TRBD1 matching over 12 bases. The CDR3 is 14 residues long. Germline V gene sequence: CDR1 PRHDT, CDR2 FYEKMQ (reference sequence). V dropped 4 bases and J dropped 8; count of bases not matched to a gene: 5. CDR3 sequence: CASSWGQGALGYTF. In nucleotides, the CDR3 is TGTGCCAGCAGCTGGGGACAGGGGGCCCTAGGCTACACCTTC. The variable domain in full, completed from reference TRBV13 and TRBJ1-2, reads AAGVIQSPRHLIKEKRETATLKCYPIPRHDTVYWYQQGPGQDPQFLISFYEKMQSDKGSIPDRFSAQQFSDYHSELNMSSLELGDSALYFCASSWGQGALGYTFGSGTRLTVV.